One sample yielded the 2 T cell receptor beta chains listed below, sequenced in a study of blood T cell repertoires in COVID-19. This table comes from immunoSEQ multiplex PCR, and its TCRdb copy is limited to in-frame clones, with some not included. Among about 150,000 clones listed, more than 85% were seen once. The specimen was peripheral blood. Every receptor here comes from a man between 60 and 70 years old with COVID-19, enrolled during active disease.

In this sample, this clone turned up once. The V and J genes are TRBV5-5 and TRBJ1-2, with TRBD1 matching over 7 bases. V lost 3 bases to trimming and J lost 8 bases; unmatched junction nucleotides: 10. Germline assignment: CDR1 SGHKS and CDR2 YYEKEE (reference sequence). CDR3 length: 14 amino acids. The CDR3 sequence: CASSSRQGEVGYTF. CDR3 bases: TGTGCCAGCAGCTCGAGACAGGGTGAGGTCGGCTACACCTTC. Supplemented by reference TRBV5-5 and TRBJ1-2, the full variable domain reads DAGVTQSPTHLIKTRGQQVTLRCSPISGHKSVSWYQQVLGQGPQFIFQYYEKEERGRGNFPDRFSARQFPNYSSELNVNALLLGDSALYLCASSSRQGEVGYTFGSGTRLTVV.

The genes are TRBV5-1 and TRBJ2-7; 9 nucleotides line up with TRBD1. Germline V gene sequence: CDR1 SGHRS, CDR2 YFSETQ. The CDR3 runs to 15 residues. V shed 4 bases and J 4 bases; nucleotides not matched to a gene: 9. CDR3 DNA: TGCGCCAGCAGCACCTCCGGGACAGGGAAGTACGAGCAGTACTTC. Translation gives CASSTSGTGKYEQYF.